This TCR beta chain was documented in a study of blood T cell repertoires in COVID-19. Germline assignment: CDR1 SNHLY and CDR2 FYNNEI. V lost 4 bases to trimming and J lost 1 base, with 13 bases between them. The CDR3 contains 15 residues. Assay: immunoSEQ multiplex PCR; the TCRdb copy retains only in-frame clones and omits some. This sample carries roughly 140,000 clones, around 84% of them seen once, and the ten largest clones take less than 6.5%. The source material was peripheral blood. The source of this sequence is a human donor in a cohort sampled during active COVID-19. This rearrangement joins TRBV2 to TRBJ1-1, with D possibly being TRBD1 (5 bases). CDR3 in amino acids: CASSGSGNPNTEAFF. The CDR3 region has the DNA TGTGCCAGCAGTGGATCAGGGAACCCGAACACTGAAGCTTTCTTT.